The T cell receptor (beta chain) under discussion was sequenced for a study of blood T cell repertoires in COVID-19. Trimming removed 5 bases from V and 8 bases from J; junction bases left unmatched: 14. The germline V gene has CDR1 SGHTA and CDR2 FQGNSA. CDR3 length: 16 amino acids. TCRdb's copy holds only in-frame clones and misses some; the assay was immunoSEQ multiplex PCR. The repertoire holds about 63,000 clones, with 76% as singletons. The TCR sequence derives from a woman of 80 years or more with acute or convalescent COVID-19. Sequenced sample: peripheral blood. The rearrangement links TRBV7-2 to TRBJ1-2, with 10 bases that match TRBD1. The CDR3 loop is CASSTRRDRGPVGYTF. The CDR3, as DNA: TGTGCCAGCAGCACAAGAAGGGACAGGGGTCCGGTCGGCTACACCTTC.